This T cell receptor beta chain was sequenced during a study of control samples from healthy donors and cancer patients. CDR1 is MGHDK and CDR2 is SYGVNS in the germline V gene. Trimming stripped 4 bases from V and 4 bases from J, with 7 bases between. The CDR3 is 13 residues long. Assay used: immunoSEQ multiplex PCR; TCRdb lists only in-frame clones, some missing. The table shows under 300,000 clones, with almost 85% occurring only once. This TCR derives from a woman in her sixties or seventies with lung cancer. Material: PBMCs. V is TRBV25-1 and J is TRBJ2-2, with D tentatively TRBD2 (6 bases). CDR3 sequence reads: CASSAGVTGELFF. In DNA, the CDR3 is TGTGCCAGCAGTGCGGGGGTCACCGGGGAGCTGTTTTTT.